The 27 T cell receptor beta chains in this list originate from one sample, sequenced in a study of beta chain features in type 1 diabetes. Expressed TCRB transcripts got sequenced, as all isolated RNA was reverse transcribed. Data came from immunoSEQ multiplex PCR; TCRdb stores just in-frame clones and leaves some out. Among some 230,000 clones listed, over 7.5% were seen once. The sequenced material came from naive CD4+ T cells from blood. Every receptor here comes from a woman aged 18-29 years in good health.

This clone was found many times. The V and J genes are TRBV29-1 and TRBJ2-7, with D possibly being TRBD1 (5 bases). V was shortened by 5 bases and J by 1 base, with 9 bases between the two germline ends. This CDR3 has 12 amino acids. Germline CDR1 reads SQVTM; CDR2 reads ANQGSEA. CDR3 in amino acids: CSVRQGSYEQYF. CDR3 nucleotides: TGCAGCGTTCGTCAGGGATCCTACGAGCAGTACTTC.

Note on this clone: One end of the junction fails to match germline, which may point to a read error. The chain links TRBV2 to TRBJ1-1; the D is unclear. The CDR3 has 10 residues. Germline V gives CDR1 SNHLY, CDR2 FYNNEI. The chain's CDR3 is CASRNNEAFF. The CDR3 coding sequence is TGTGCCAGCAGAAACAATGAAGCTTTCTTT.

The V and J genes are TRBV18 and TRBJ1-2, with 7 positions matching TRBD1. Germline assignment: CDR1 KGHSH and CDR2 LQKENI. The V segment lost 3 bases and the J segment 8 bases; nucleotides outside the gene matches: 15. The CDR3 is made up of 16 amino acids. The CDR3 region is CASSPKSTGLSRGYTF. DNA of the CDR3: TGTGCCAGCTCACCTAAATCGACAGGGCTTTCTCGCGGCTACACCTTC.

The V and J genes are TRBV6-6 and TRBJ2-4; D is ambiguous. CDR1 is MNHNY, CDR2 SVGAGI, per germline (reference sequence). There are 14 residues in the CDR3. With 5 bases removed from V and 0 bases from J, the gap between germline ends came to 8 bases. The CDR3 region is CASSPPIAKNIQYF. The CDR3 DNA sequence: TGTGCCAGCAGTCCCCCAATAGCCAAAAACATTCAGTACTTC.

This clone was observed a handful of times. V gene TRBV9 combines with J gene TRBJ2-3, with D possibly TRBD2 on 6 matching bases. In germline, CDR1 is SGDLS, CDR2 YYNGEE. V was cut by 0 bases and J by 5 bases, with 13 bases left in between. The CDR3 extends over 15 amino acids. The CDR3 DNA follows: TGTGCCAGCAGCGTAGGAGTCGGGAGTAAAGATACGCAGTATTTT. This codes for CASSVGVGSKDTQYF.

Only a few counts were recorded for this clone. The chain employs TRBV2 and TRBJ2-2, with 9 bases fitting TRBD1. CDR3 size: 14 residues. Per the germline V gene, CDR1 is SNHLY and CDR2 is FYNNEI. J lost 3 bases, V lost 8 bases, and 4 bases had no gene match. The CDR3 nucleotides read TGTGCCAGCCGGGACAGGGCGGACACCGGGGAGCTGTTTTTT. Amino acids: CASRDRADTGELFF.

The CDR3 region is CAWSGGRLRDSNQPQHF. The CDR3 coding sequence is TGTGCCTGGAGTGGGGGCAGGCTAAGGGATAGCAATCAGCCCCAGCATTTT. The chain is built from TRBV30 and TRBJ1-5; a possible D gene is TRBD1 (5 bases). The CDR3 is made up of 17 amino acids. The ends were cut back, 1 base at V and 0 bases at J, with 16 bases in the middle. The germline gives CDR1 GTSNPN, CDR2 SVGIG (reference sequence).

The CDR3 here is CASSLDGGAGYTF. CDR3 nucleotides: TGTGCCAGCAGCTTAGATGGTGGGGCCGGCTACACCTTC. This sequence joins TRBV7-9 and TRBJ1-2; a possible D gene is TRBD1 (5 bases). Germline V gene data show CDR1 as SEHNR and CDR2 as FQNEAQ (reference sequence). The CDR3 spans 13 residues. V was trimmed by 1 base and J by 8 bases, leaving 11 bases between them.

This clone has more than one count but fewer than ten. The J gene is TRBJ1-2, the V gene TRBV5-6; tentative D call: TRBD1 (5 bases). This CDR3 contains 14 residues. Germline CDR1 reads SGHDT; CDR2 reads YYEEEE. The V end lost 4 bases, the J end lost 8 bases, and 18 bases lay between the germline ends. The CDR3 DNA reads as TGTGCCAGCAGCCTACAGGTTTTCCCCTTAGGCTACACCTTC. As protein: CASSLQVFPLGYTF.

This clone was recorded a few times. The rearrangement joins TRBV7-9 to TRBJ2-7, with 7 bases aligning to TRBD2. CDR3 length: 16 amino acids. V shed 2 bases and J 2 bases; nucleotides not matched to a gene: 9. Germline values: CDR1 SEHNR, CDR2 FQNEAQ (reference sequence). The CDR3 DNA follows: TGTGCCAGCAGCTTAAGTTTGGCAGGGACTACCTACGAGCAGTACTTC. Translation: CASSLSLAGTTYEQYF.

This clone was seen a few times. The V call is TRBV10-3, the J call TRBJ1-6; 7 bases fit TRBD1. Unmatched junction bases numbered 9, after V lost 10 bases and J lost 3 bases. The CDR3 runs 15 residues. The germline V gene has CDR1 ENHRY and CDR2 SYGVKD. The DNA of the CDR3 is TGTGCCACCAGCTCCGGACAGGTCTATAATTCACCCCTCCACTTT. Protein sequence: CATSSGQVYNSPLHF.

This clone was seen more than once but under ten times. The CDR3 DNA sequence: TGCGCCAGCAGCCTGGACAGGGTGACAGATACGCAGTATTTT. It codes for CASSLDRVTDTQYF. The chain employs TRBV5-1 and TRBJ2-3, with 8 bases identical to TRBD1. The CDR3 runs 14 residues. Looked up from germline, CDR1 is SGHRS and CDR2 is YFSETQ. Losses at the gene ends were 4 bases for V and 3 bases for J; bases not matched to a gene: 4.

This clone was observed a handful of times. The rearrangement links TRBV6-5 to TRBJ1-1; D is perhaps TRBD1 (6 bases). The CDR3 consists of 15 residues. V lost 0 bases to trimming and J lost 5 bases, with 13 bases between them. The germline V gene has CDR1 MNHEY and CDR2 SVGAGI. CDR3: CASSYSAGRGTEAFF. CDR3 sequence (DNA): TGTGCCAGCAGTTACTCGGCAGGGAGGGGGACTGAAGCTTTCTTT.

This clone was seen a handful of times. The V call is TRBV19, the J call TRBJ1-2; unclear D gene. The V and J ends lost 7 bases and 5 bases respectively, with 11 bases between them. The CDR3 has 12 residues. Germline assignment: CDR1 LNHDA and CDR2 SQIVND (reference sequence). CDR3 sequence reads: CASTKTEYGYTF. DNA of the CDR3: TGTGCCAGTACGAAAACAGAGTATGGCTACACCTTC.

The CDR3 sequence is CASSLDQGQLINQPQHF. CDR3 bases: TGTGCCAGCAGCTTAGATCAGGGACAGTTGATCAATCAGCCCCAGCATTTT. The rearrangement joins TRBV7-8 to TRBJ1-5; 7 bases are shared with TRBD1. This CDR3 has 17 residues. Germline V gene lookup returns CDR1 SGHVS and CDR2 FQNEAQ. V lost 1 base and J lost 3; bases outside the gene matches: 9.

Many counts were recorded for this clone. The chain carries TRBV9 and TRBJ2-5; TRBD2 matches at 7 bases. CDR1 is SGDLS and CDR2 is YYNGEE in the germline V gene. The CDR3 runs to 14 residues. V was clipped by 0 bases and J by 4 bases; unmatched bases: 3. For the CDR3, the DNA is TGTGCCAGCAGCGTAGGACTAGCAGGAGAGACCCAGTACTTC. This encodes CASSVGLAGETQYF.

The V and J genes are TRBV29-1 and TRBJ1-2; no reliable D call. Per germline, CDR1 SQVTM and CDR2 ANQGSEA. Trimming took off 7 bases at V and 3 bases at J, with 6 bases between the two ends. The CDR3 spans 10 residues. Written as DNA, the CDR3 is TGCAGCGCCTACGACTATGGCTACACCTTC. Translating gives CSAYDYGYTF.

This clone was counted between two and nine times. The rearrangement links TRBV11-1 to TRBJ2-7, with 7 bases lining up with TRBD1. The CDR3 runs to 13 residues. V shed 5 bases, J shed 3 bases, and the junction held 4 bases outside the gene matches. From germline, CDR1 is SGHAT and CDR2 FQDESV (reference sequence). CDR3 in amino acids: CASSRGQSYEQYF. The CDR3 nucleotides are TGTGCCAGCAGCCGGGGACAGAGCTACGAGCAGTACTTC.

A few counts support this clone. The DNA of the CDR3 is TGCAGTGACGACAGGGATGGCTACACCTTC. As protein: CSDDRDGYTF. The rearrangement joins TRBV20-1 to TRBJ1-2, with 7 bases that match TRBD1. The CDR3 extends over 10 amino acids. V shed 7 bases, J shed 6 bases, and the junction held 2 bases outside the gene matches. CDR1 is DFQATT, CDR2 SNEGSKA, per germline (reference sequence).

This clone was observed a handful of times. The chain uses TRBV19 and TRBJ1-1, with 9 bases fitting TRBD1. Germline assignment: CDR1 LNHDA and CDR2 SQIVND (reference sequence). This CDR3 has 14 amino acids. V gave up 10 bases and J gave up 1 base; unmatched junction bases: 7. CDR3 sequence reads: CATRSQGANTEAFF. CDR3 DNA: TGTGCCACCAGATCACAGGGGGCGAACACTGAAGCTTTCTTT.

V and J are TRBV10-3 and TRBJ1-5, with D possibly matching TRBD1 (6 bases). V was trimmed by 4 bases and J by 3 bases, leaving 10 bases between them. Germline V gene data show CDR1 as ENHRY and CDR2 as SYGVKD. The CDR3 is made up of 14 amino acids. CDR3 nucleotides: TGTGCCATCAGTGGACAGGATTTCAATCAGCCCCAGCATTTT. Protein product: CAISGQDFNQPQHF.

This clone came up a few times. The chain couples TRBV19 to TRBJ1-2, with TRBD1 identical over 7 bases. Germline lookup yields CDR1 LNHDA and CDR2 SQIVND (reference sequence). The V and J ends lost 3 bases and 7 bases, in that order; junction bases with no gene match: 5. The CDR3 covers 13 residues. CDR3 DNA: TGTGCCAGTAGTATTGACAGGGTTCGTGGCTACACCTTC. Amino acids: CASSIDRVRGYTF.

The V and J genes are TRBV5-4 and TRBJ2-2, with D possibly being TRBD2 (6 bases). The CDR3 runs to 15 residues. Deletions cut 3 bases from V and 1 base from J, with 10 bases between. From germline, CDR1 is SGHNT and CDR2 YYREEE (reference sequence). CDR3 loop: CASSSGTVNTGELFF. The CDR3, as DNA: TGTGCCAGCAGCTCCGGGACTGTGAACACCGGGGAGCTGTTTTTT. Based on the CDR3 plus reference TRBV5-4 and TRBJ2-2, the full variable domain is ETGVTQSPTHLIKTRGQQVTLRCSSQSGHNTVSWYQQALGQGPQFIFQYYREEENGRGNFPPRFSGLQFPNYSSELNVNALELDDSALYLCASSSGTVNTGELFFGEGSRLTVL.

This clone was found a few times. This rearrangement joins TRBV7-9 to TRBJ2-3; a possible D gene is TRBD1 (5 bases). The CDR3 totals 14 residues. Germline lookup yields CDR1 SEHNR and CDR2 FQNEAQ (reference sequence). The ends were cut back, 2 bases at V and 0 bases at J, with 6 bases in the middle. The CDR3 DNA is TGTGCCAGCAGCTTATGGGGCAGCACAGATACGCAGTATTTT. It specifies CASSLWGSTDTQYF.

The CDR3 sequence: CASSLERGEQFF. CDR3 in DNA: TGCGCCAGCAGCTTAGAGAGAGGTGAGCAGTTCTTC. This chain joins TRBV5-1 and TRBJ2-1; no firm D call. The CDR3 extends over 12 amino acids. Germline CDR1 SGHRS, CDR2 YFSETQ. V dropped 2 bases and J dropped 9 bases, with 9 bases sitting between them.

This clone showed up many times. J is TRBJ2-6 and V is TRBV7-9; TRBD2 might be the D (7 bases). V dropped 4 bases and J dropped 1 base, with 17 bases sitting between them. The CDR3 is 18 residues long. In germline, CDR1 is SEHNR, CDR2 FQNEAQ (reference sequence). DNA for the CDR3: TGTGCCAGCAGCTACGCTCGCGGGGGCAAGTCTGGGGCCAACGTCCTGACTTTC. Residues: CASSYARGGKSGANVLTF. Combining the CDR3 with reference TRBV7-9 and TRBJ2-6 gives the whole variable domain DTGVSQNPRHKITKRGQNVTFRCDPISEHNRLYWYRQTLGQGPEFLTYFQNEAQLEKSRLLSDRFSAERPKGSFSTLEIQRTEQGDSAMYLCASSYARGGKSGANVLTFGAGSRLTVL.

This clone occurred many times. The chain carries TRBV4-1 and TRBJ2-7; weak D call: TRBD1 (5 bases). The germline V and J ends were trimmed by 4 bases and 3 bases, with 16 bases remaining between them. This CDR3 has 15 amino acids. Germline V lookup: CDR1 MGHRA, CDR2 YSYEKL. CDR3 in DNA: TGCGCCAGCAGCCGAGCGACAGCAGACAACTACGAGCAGTACTTC. This sequence encodes CASSRATADNYEQYF.